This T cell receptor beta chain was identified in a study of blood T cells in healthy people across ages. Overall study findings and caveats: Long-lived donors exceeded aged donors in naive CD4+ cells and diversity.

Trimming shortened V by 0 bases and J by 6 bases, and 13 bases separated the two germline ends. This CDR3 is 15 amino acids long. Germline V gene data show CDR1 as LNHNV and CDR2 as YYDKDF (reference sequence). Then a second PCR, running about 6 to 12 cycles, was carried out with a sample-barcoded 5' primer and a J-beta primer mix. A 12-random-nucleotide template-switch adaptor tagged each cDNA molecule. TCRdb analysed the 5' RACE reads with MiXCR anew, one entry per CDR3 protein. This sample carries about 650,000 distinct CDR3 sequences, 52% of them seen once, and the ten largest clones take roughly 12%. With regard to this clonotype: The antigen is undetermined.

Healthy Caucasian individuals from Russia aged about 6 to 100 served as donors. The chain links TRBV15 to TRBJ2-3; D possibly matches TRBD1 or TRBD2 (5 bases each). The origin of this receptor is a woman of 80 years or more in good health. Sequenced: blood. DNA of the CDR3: TGTGCCACCAGCAGAGATGTCGGGGCGGCCGATACGCAGTATTTT. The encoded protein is CATSRDVGAADTQYF.